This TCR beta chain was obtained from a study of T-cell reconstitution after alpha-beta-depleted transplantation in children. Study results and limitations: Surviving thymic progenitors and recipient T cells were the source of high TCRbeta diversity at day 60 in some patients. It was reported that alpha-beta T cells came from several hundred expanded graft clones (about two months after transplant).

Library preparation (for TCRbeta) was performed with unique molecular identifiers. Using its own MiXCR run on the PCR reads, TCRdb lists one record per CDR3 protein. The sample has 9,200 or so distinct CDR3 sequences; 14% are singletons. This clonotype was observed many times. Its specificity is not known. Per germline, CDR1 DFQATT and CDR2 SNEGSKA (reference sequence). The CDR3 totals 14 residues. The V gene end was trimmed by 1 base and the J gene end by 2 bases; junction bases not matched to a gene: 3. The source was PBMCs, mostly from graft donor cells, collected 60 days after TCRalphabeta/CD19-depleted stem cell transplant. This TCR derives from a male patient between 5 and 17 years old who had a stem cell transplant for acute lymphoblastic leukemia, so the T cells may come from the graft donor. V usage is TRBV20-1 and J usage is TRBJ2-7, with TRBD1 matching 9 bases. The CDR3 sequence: CSARGDRETYEQYF. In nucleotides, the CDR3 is TGCAGTGCTAGAGGGGACAGGGAAACCTACGAGCAGTACTTC.